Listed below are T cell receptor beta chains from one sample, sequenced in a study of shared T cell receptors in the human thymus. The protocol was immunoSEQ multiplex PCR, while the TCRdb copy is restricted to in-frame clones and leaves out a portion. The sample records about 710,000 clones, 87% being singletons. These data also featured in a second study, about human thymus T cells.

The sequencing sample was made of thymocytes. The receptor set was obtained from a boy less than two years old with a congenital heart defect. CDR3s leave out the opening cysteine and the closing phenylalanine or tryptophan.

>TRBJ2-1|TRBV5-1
ASSLKRESYNEQF
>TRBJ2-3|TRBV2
ASSDGLAGLYSTDTQY
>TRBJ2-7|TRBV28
ASSSPGDGAYEQY
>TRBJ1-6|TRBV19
ASSIFNRRGPYNSPLH
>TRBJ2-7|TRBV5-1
ASTMGGFVGEQY
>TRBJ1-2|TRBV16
ASSQSDRGSYGYT
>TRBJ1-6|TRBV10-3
AISEGASGTDNSPLH
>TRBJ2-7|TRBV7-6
ASSAGGYTYEQY
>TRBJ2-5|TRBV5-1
ASSLSLREAIKETQY
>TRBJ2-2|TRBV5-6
ASSPDRGLTGELF
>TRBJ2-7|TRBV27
ASSLSSGVPYEQY
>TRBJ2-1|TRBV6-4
ASSEREDNGEQF
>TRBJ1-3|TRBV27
ASSPTTISHTGFSGNTIY
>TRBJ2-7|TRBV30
AWSVADRSPIVSYEQY
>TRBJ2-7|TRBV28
ASSLRLAGGSYEQY
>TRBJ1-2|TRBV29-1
SAGNRGGYGYT
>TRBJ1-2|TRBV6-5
ASPGRGSNYGYT
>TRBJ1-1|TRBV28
ASSPSTGFGTEAF
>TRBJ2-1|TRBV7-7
ASSSSPREDQF
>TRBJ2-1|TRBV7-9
ASSPRDYNYNEQF
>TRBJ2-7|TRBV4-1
ASSQARDSYEQY
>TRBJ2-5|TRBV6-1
ASVRAQGETQY
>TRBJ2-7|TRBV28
ASSHRTSGSSYEQY
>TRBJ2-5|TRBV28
AGTTLSRGTQY